The 20 T cell receptor beta chains listed next were all sequenced from one sample in a study of blood T cells in healthy people across ages. Using a J-beta primer mix together with a sample-barcoded 5' primer, a second PCR was run for roughly 7 to 12 cycles. One entry per CDR3 protein results from TCRdb running MiXCR on the 5' RACE reads. The sample contains some 700,000 distinct CDR3 sequences, around a fifth of which appear only once. The sample taken for sequencing was blood. These receptors originate from a man aged 65 to 85 in good health.

The chain is built from TRBV2 and TRBJ2-4; no firm D call. V lost 5 bases and J lost 0, with 11 bases in between. CDR3 length: 15 amino acids. From germline, CDR1 is SNHLY and CDR2 FYNNEI. The DNA for the CDR3 is TGTGCCAGCAGTCCGACATATCTAGCCAAAAACATTCAGTACTTC. It translates to CASSPTYLAKNIQYF.

The chain links TRBV24-1 to TRBJ2-7; no clear D. Trimming took off 0 bases at V and 2 bases at J, with 13 bases between the two ends. The germline CDR1 and CDR2 sequences are KGHDR and SFDVKD. CDR3 length equals 16 residues. CDR3: CATSDLSLFLTYEQYV. In DNA, the CDR3 is TGTGCCACCAGTGATTTGTCCTTGTTTCTGACCTACGAGCAGTACGTC.

J is TRBJ2-5 and V is TRBV2; a possible D gene is TRBD1 (6 bases). With 4 bases removed from V and 2 bases from J, the gap between germline ends came to 11 bases. Germline V lookup: CDR1 SNHLY, CDR2 FYNNEI. The CDR3 consists of 14 residues. This chain's CDR3 is CASSGDTLQETQYF. In DNA form, the CDR3 reads TGTGCCAGCAGTGGGGACACGCTTCAAGAGACCCAGTACTTC.

This clonotype came up a few times. The V and J genes are TRBV14 and TRBJ2-5; no clear D. The end of the DNA fits TRBJ2-1 better, so the J call may be wrong. The CDR3 is 14 residues long. Per the germline V gene, CDR1 is SGHDN and CDR2 is FVKESK. The CDR3 bases are TGTGCCAGCAGCCGAATCAGGAGTAGCAATGAGCAGTTCTTC. Translated: CASSRIRSSNEQFF.

The gene calls are TRBV11-2 and TRBJ2-7, with D unclear. V dropped 5 bases and J dropped 3 bases, with 8 bases sitting between them. CDR1 is SGHAT, CDR2 FQNNGV, per germline. The CDR3 consists of 12 residues. The CDR3 DNA follows: TGTGCCAGCAGCCTCTACATCTACGAGCAGTACTTC. This gives the protein CASSLYIYEQYF.

The chain recombines TRBV24-1 with TRBJ2-3; no clear D. Trimming left V 0 bases short and J 2 bases short, with 5 bases between. This CDR3 spans 14 amino acids. CDR1 KGHDR and CDR2 SFDVKD come from the germline V gene. The CDR3 here is CATSDLRTTDTQYF. CDR3 bases: TGTGCCACCAGTGATTTGCGGACCACAGATACGCAGTATTTT.

This chain joins TRBV5-1 and TRBJ1-4; tentative D call: TRBD1 (5 bases). Trimming shortened V by 0 bases and J by 8 bases, and 14 bases separated the two germline ends. The CDR3 is made up of 15 amino acids. Germline V gene lookup returns CDR1 SGHRS and CDR2 YFSETQ. The CDR3 DNA sequence: TGCGCCAGCAGCTTGGAAGGGCAGGGTTTCGAAAAACTGTTTTTT. Its translation is CASSLEGQGFEKLFF.

This clonotype has just a few counts. This chain joins TRBV14 and TRBJ2-5; 9 positions match TRBD2. Germline CDR1 reads SGHDN; CDR2 reads FVKESK. V lost 3 bases to trimming and J lost 7 bases; unmatched junction nucleotides: 12. The CDR3 has 16 amino acids. The DNA for the CDR3 is TGTGCCAGCAGCCAGGGAAGTTTTAGCGGGGGATGGACCCAGTACTTC. Residues: CASSQGSFSGGWTQYF.

This clonotype was observed a few times. The chain employs TRBV10-2 and TRBJ2-1; D perhaps matches TRBD1 (6 bases). Looked up from germline, CDR1 is WSHSY and CDR2 is SAAADI. V lost 8 bases to trimming and J lost 9 bases, with 17 bases between them. CDR3 size: 13 residues. The CDR3 bases are TGCGCCAGCGGGGCCGGGGTAGGGGGTGAGCAGTTCTTC. Encoded protein: CASGAGVGGEQFF.

This clonotype showed up just a few times. This chain uses TRBV20-1 with TRBJ2-7; 9 bases agree with TRBD2. The CDR3 is 13 residues long. Per germline, CDR1 DFQATT and CDR2 SNEGSKA (reference sequence). V was clipped by 4 bases and J by 3 bases; unmatched bases: 4. The CDR3 reads CSAIAGAHYEQYF. As DNA, the CDR3 is TGCAGTGCTATAGCGGGGGCCCACTACGAGCAGTACTTC.

This clonotype showed up just a few times. The rearrangement uses TRBV7-3 and TRBJ2-1; 16 nucleotides line up with TRBD2. Looked up from germline, CDR1 is SGHTA and CDR2 is FQGTGA. The CDR3 has 16 residues. The ends lost 5 bases at V and 7 bases at J; junction bases unmatched: 5. The CDR3 DNA follows: TGTGCCAGCAGCACCTCGGGACTAGCGGGAGGGAATGAGCAGTTCTTC. This sequence encodes CASSTSGLAGGNEQFF.

The rearrangement links TRBV20-1 to TRBJ1-6; TRBD1 might be the D (6 bases). V dropped 1 base and J dropped 0 bases, with 7 bases sitting between them. Germline lookup yields CDR1 DFQATT and CDR2 SNEGSKA (reference sequence). The CDR3 loop spans 15 amino acids. CDR3 in amino acids: CSARVDSSYNSPLHF. The CDR3 region has the DNA TGCAGTGCTAGAGTGGACAGCTCCTATAATTCACCCCTCCACTTT.

This clonotype is a singleton in its sample. The V and J genes are TRBV19 and TRBJ1-1, with 9 nucleotides matching TRBD1. This CDR3 is built from 14 residues. In germline, CDR1 is LNHDA, CDR2 SQIVND (reference sequence). J gave up 8 bases and V 6 bases, and 10 bases lay outside the gene matches. The CDR3 bases are TGTGCCAGTAGGCCACCGGGACAGGGAGGGGAAGCTTTCTTT. Protein: CASRPPGQGGEAFF.

This rearrangement joins TRBV5-5 to TRBJ1-6, with D perhaps TRBD1 (6 bases). The germline V gene has CDR1 SGHKS and CDR2 YYEKEE (reference sequence). There are 16 residues in the CDR3. V lost 0 bases and J 7 bases, leaving 14 bases between the germline ends. The CDR3 is CASSLAQTGTNSPLHF. The CDR3 DNA reads TGTGCCAGCAGCTTGGCCCAGACAGGCACCAATTCACCCCTCCACTTT.

CDR3 amino acids: CSAGSGEKLFF. The CDR3 DNA is TGCAGTGCCGGGAGTGGCGAAAAACTGTTTTTT. The chain recombines TRBV20-1 with TRBJ1-4; D is ambiguous. This CDR3 spans 11 amino acids. V gave up 6 bases and J gave up 8 bases, with 10 bases separating them. CDR1 DFQATT and CDR2 SNEGSKA come from the germline V gene (reference sequence).

The CDR3 bases are TGTGCCAGCAGTCGGGACAGGGAGACTCAGCCCCAGCATTTT. Amino acids: CASSRDRETQPQHF. J is TRBJ1-5 and V is TRBV2; 9 bases fit TRBD1. CDR1 and CDR2 from the germline V gene are SNHLY and FYNNEI. With 5 bases clipped from V and 6 bases from J, the junction kept 5 bases outside the gene matches. The CDR3 runs to 14 residues. Full variable domain (rest looked up from reference TRBV2 and TRBJ1-5): EPEVTQTPSHQVTQMGQEVILRCVPISNHLYFYWYRQILGQKVEFLVSFYNNEISEKSEIFDDQFSVERPDGSNFTLKIRSTKLEDSAMYFCASSRDRETQPQHFGDGTRLSIL.

This clonotype has just a few counts. The chain recombines TRBV7-8 with TRBJ2-1, with 10 bases that match TRBD2. Germline V lookup: CDR1 SGHVS, CDR2 FQNEAQ. There are 15 residues in the CDR3. The V segment lost 6 bases and the J segment 3 bases; nucleotides outside the gene matches: 5. CDR3 DNA sequence: TGTGCCAGCAGTCCAGGACTAGCGGACTACAATGAGCAGTTCTTC. As protein: CASSPGLADYNEQFF.

This sequence joins TRBV10-3 and TRBJ2-5; the D is unclear. The last part of the DNA fits TRBJ2-1 better; the J call may be wrong. The CDR3 sequence is 12 residues long. Germline CDR1 is ENHRY and CDR2 is SYGVKD. Written as DNA, the CDR3 is TGTGCCATCAGTCCCGCCTCAGATGAGCAGTTCTTC. Residues: CAISPASDEQFF.

The J gene is TRBJ2-2, the V gene TRBV7-2; D may be TRBD2 (5 bases). V was trimmed by 5 bases and J by 4 bases, leaving 14 bases between them. CDR1 is SGHTA, CDR2 FQGNSA, per germline. The CDR3 loop spans 15 amino acids. CDR3 sequence reads: CASSRTRTLTGELFF. For the CDR3, the DNA is TGTGCCAGCAGCCGTACTAGGACCCTCACCGGGGAGCTGTTTTTT.

The chain recombines TRBV7-9 with TRBJ2-7; 10 nucleotides align to TRBD1. Gene TRBJ2-1 matches the end of the DNA better, so the J call may be wrong. The CDR3 covers 17 residues. The germline CDR1 and CDR2 sequences are SEHNR and FQNEAQ (reference sequence). CDR3 region: CASSFVTAGTGEDEQFF. The CDR3 DNA follows: TGTGCCAGCAGCTTCGTTACTGCCGGGACAGGGGAGGATGAGCAGTTCTTC.